The rows below give T cell receptor beta chains drawn from one sample of a study of shared clonotypes between healthy human individuals. Clones were sequenced by immunoSEQ multiplex PCR, and TCRdb holds only the in-frame ones, with some missing. Of about 2.3 million clones in the sample, about nine tenths are singletons; the top ten hold 0.37%. Sample: naive CD4+ T cells from PBMCs. These receptors were taken from a young man in good health. Some clones in this sample may be carry-over from other donors' samples. CDR3s include the opening cysteine and the closing phenylalanine or tryptophan.

cdr3_aa j_call v_call
CASSQGGTGMREKLFF TRBJ1-4 TRBV4-2
CASSRAWMDPLEQYF TRBJ2-7 TRBV4-1
CASSPEDGNGYEQYF TRBJ2-7 TRBV5-1
CASSLSGKRTGELFF TRBJ2-2 TRBV5-4
CASSVVGMAGNTIYF TRBJ1-3 TRBV7-2
CASSLTSSNTEAFF TRBJ1-1 TRBV7-3
CASRQIRGGVSNQPQHF TRBJ1-5 TRBV27
CASSERQGASSGRPGANVLTF TRBJ2-6 TRBV6-1
CASSLAQSTDTQYF TRBJ2-3 TRBV5-1
CASSFGLAGVNEQFF TRBJ2-1 TRBV5-6
CASSDFSSLQETQYF TRBJ2-5 TRBV25-1
CASSLASTDTQYF TRBJ2-3 TRBV6-1
CASSPPGKSSYEQYF TRBJ2-7 TRBV18
CASSRTGNSNYGYTF TRBJ1-2 TRBV19
CASSPGDGRSDTQYF TRBJ2-3 TRBV18
CAWSSPPVRAITEAFF TRBJ1-1 TRBV30
CASSGQLLNTEAFF TRBJ1-1 TRBV6-1
CASSLGAPFTGELFF TRBJ2-2 TRBV5-1